Listed below are T cell receptor beta chains from one sample, sequenced in a study of T cell responses to AZD1222 COVID-19 vaccine. The protocol was immunoSEQ multiplex PCR, while the TCRdb copy is restricted to in-frame clones and leaves out a portion. The table includes 150,000 to 200,000 clones, around 95% detected once. The sequences come from peripheral blood, collected on day 0 of AZD1222 vaccination. The receptors derive from an adult in good health. Each CDR3 is given with its conserved first and last residue. Fields, in order: D gene, J gene, V gene, clone size, CDR3 protein, CDR3 DNA. A D gene is named only where the DNA matches it firmly. A row's size may be missing; if present it is once, few, many or a size class.

-	TRBJ2-5	TRBV29-1	-	CSVAVNLGETQYF	TGCAGCGTTGCTGTTAATCTGGGGGAGACCCAGTACTTC
-	TRBJ2-2	TRBV5-1	-	CASSLGGNTGELFF	TGCGCCAGCAGCTTGGGAGGTAACACCGGGGAGCTGTTTTTT
-	TRBJ1-1	TRBV27	-	CASRLIGDSEAFF	TGTGCCAGCAGACTAATTGGGGACTCTGAAGCTTTCTTT
-	TRBJ1-3	TRBV30	-	CAWSSGAGNTIYF	TGTGCCTGGTCCTCCGGGGCTGGAAACACCATATATTTT
-	TRBJ2-7	TRBV7-9	-	CASSFPGRFYHEQYF	TGTGCCAGCAGCTTCCCCGGCAGGTTTTACCACGAGCAGTACTTC
-	TRBJ1-2	TRBV14	-	CASSQDLYGYTF	TGTGCCAGCAGCCAAGATCTCTATGGCTACACCTTC
TRBD1	TRBJ2-7	TRBV11-2	-	CASAQGQPDPYEQYF	TGTGCCAGCGCACAGGGGCAGCCCGATCCCTACGAGCAGTACTTC
-	TRBJ2-7	TRBV6-5	-	CASSYSWGFGEQYF	TGTGCCAGCAGTTACTCTTGGGGGTTCGGGGAGCAGTACTTC
-	TRBJ2-7	TRBV10-3	-	CAISESRVVEQYF	TGTGCCATCAGTGAGTCACGCGTCGTCGAGCAGTACTTC
-	TRBJ1-2	TRBV19	once	CASSIGQVYGYTF	TGTGCCAGTAGTATCGGGCAGGTCTATGGCTACACCTTC
-	TRBJ1-1	TRBV28	-	CASKRAGSPITEAFF	TGTGCCAGCAAGAGGGCAGGATCACCCATCACTGAAGCTTTCTTT
TRBD1	TRBJ2-7	TRBV11-2	-	CASSSLLQGSEQYF	TGTGCCAGCAGCTCCTTGTTACAGGGGAGCGAGCAGTACTTC
TRBD2	TRBJ2-2	TRBV27	-	CASSTGLAGVLKLFF	TGTGCCAGCAGTACTGGACTAGCGGGAGTTCTTAAGCTGTTTTTT
-	TRBJ1-4	TRBV28	-	CASSIQPPVEKLFF	TGTGCCAGCAGTATTCAGCCCCCCGTCGAAAAACTGTTTTTT
-	TRBJ1-4	TRBV28	-	CASNGGTREKLFF	TGTGCCAGCAATGGGGGGACACGTGAAAAACTGTTTTTT
TRBD1	TRBJ2-3	TRBV6-5	-	CASSYGTGGTDTQYF	TGTGCCAGCAGTTACGGGACAGGGGGCACAGATACGCAGTATTTT
-	TRBJ1-1	TRBV27	-	CASSWADMNTEAFF	TGTGCCAGCAGTTGGGCAGACATGAACACTGAAGCTTTCTTT
-	TRBJ2-7	TRBV18	once	CASSPAIHEQYF	TGTGCCAGCTCACCAGCGATCCACGAGCAGTACTTC
-	TRBJ1-3	TRBV19	-	CASSMSFSGNTIYF	TGTGCCAGTAGTATGTCATTCTCTGGAAACACCATATATTTT
TRBD2	TRBJ2-2	TRBV19	-	CASSIRVAGGPGELFF	TGTGCCAGTAGTATAAGAGTAGCGGGAGGCCCCGGGGAGCTGTTTTTT
-	TRBJ2-3	TRBV5-1	-	CASSLKRVDTQYF	TGCGCCAGCAGCCTAAAAAGAGTGGATACGCAGTATTTT
-	TRBJ1-1	TRBV3-1/TRBV3-2	-	CASSQPQPGPGAEAFF	TGTGCCAGCAGCCAACCCCAACCGGGGCCCGGGGCTGAAGCTTTCTTT
-	TRBJ2-1	TRBV29-1	-	CSVVIVLPGEQFF	TGCAGCGTTGTGATCGTTCTACCGGGTGAGCAGTTCTTC
TRBD2	TRBJ2-7	TRBV4-1	once	CASSQELLAGLEQYF	TGCGCCAGCAGCCAAGAATTACTAGCGGGATTGGAGCAGTACTTC
-	TRBJ1-3	TRBV7-6	-	CASSLSGNTIYF	TGTGCCAGCAGCCTCTCTGGAAACACCATATATTTT
-	TRBJ1-4	TRBV10-2	once	CASSEANEKLFF	TGCGCCAGCAGTGAGGCTAATGAAAAACTGTTTTTT
-	TRBJ2-5	TRBV11-2	-	CASSADRQETQYF	TGTGCCAGCAGCGCCGACAGACAAGAGACCCAGTACTTC
-	TRBJ1-2	TRBV19	-	CASSTQDQANYGYTF	TGTGCCAGTAGTACACAGGACCAAGCTAACTATGGCTACACCTTC
TRBD2	TRBJ2-3	TRBV5-1	-	CASSLQDGRALTDTQYF	TGCGCCAGCAGCCTGCAGGACGGGAGGGCCCTCACAGATACGCAGTATTTT
-	TRBJ1-2	TRBV9	-	CASSDSDGLNGYTF	TGTGCCAGCAGCGATTCGGACGGCCTTAATGGCTACACCTTC
-	TRBJ1-5	TRBV5-4	-	CASSLNKDSNQPQHF	TGTGCCAGCAGCTTGAACAAGGATAGCAATCAGCCCCAGCATTTT
-	TRBJ1-1	TRBV27	-	CASSFDGGWTEAFF	TGTGCCAGCAGTTTCGACGGAGGGTGGACTGAAGCTTTCTTT
-	TRBJ2-7	TRBV19	-	CASSPDWSSAYEQYF	TGTGCCAGTAGTCCCGACTGGAGTAGCGCTTACGAGCAGTACTTC
TRBD1	TRBJ2-7	TRBV11-2	few	CASSLETGLDEQYF	TGTGCCAGCAGCTTAGAGACAGGGCTCGACGAGCAGTACTTC
-	TRBJ2-7	TRBV2	-	CASSAGTAYEQYF	TGTGCCAGCAGCGCTGGGACTGCATACGAGCAGTACTTC
-	TRBJ2-7	TRBV30	once	CAWGYRSSSYEQYF	TGTGCCTGGGGGTACAGGTCAAGCTCCTACGAGCAGTACTTC
-	TRBJ2-7	TRBV19	-	CASSIGTTSYEQYF	TGTGCCAGTAGTATCGGGACCACGTCCTACGAGCAGTACTTC
TRBD2	TRBJ2-1	TRBV7-7	once	CASSHGRAPSNEQFF	TGTGCCAGCAGCCACGGGAGGGCCCCATCAAATGAGCAGTTCTTC
-	TRBJ2-2	TRBV19	-	CASSIPTIAGELFF	TGTGCCAGTAGTATCCCGACTATCGCCGGGGAGCTGTTTTTT
-	TRBJ1-6	TRBV7-8	-	CASTPGRASALHF	TGTGCCAGCACCCCGGGCCGGGCTTCGGCCCTCCACTTT
-	TRBJ1-6	TRBV9	-	CASSTGGNRQARSYNSPLHF	TGTGCCAGCAGCACCGGTGGGAACAGGCAAGCACGGTCCTATAATTCACCCCTCCACTTT
-	TRBJ1-1	TRBV5-1	-	CASSIQGGTNTEAFF	TGCGCCAGCAGCATACAGGGTGGCACGAACACTGAAGCTTTCTTT
TRBD1	TRBJ2-3	TRBV30	-	CASTGGSHVWQYF	TGTGCCTCTACAGGGGGCTCTCATGTTTGGCAGTATTTT
-	TRBJ1-3	TRBV12-3/TRBV12-4	-	CASSFTGNTIYF	TGTGCCAGCAGTTTTACCGGAAACACCATATATTTT
-	TRBJ1-3	TRBV5-5	-	CASSLGYSGNTIYF	TGTGCCAGCAGCTTGGGTTACTCTGGAAACACCATATATTTT
TRBD2	TRBJ2-1	TRBV24-1	-	CATSRGLASYNEQFF	TGTGCCACCAGTCGAGGACTAGCGTCCTACAATGAGCAGTTCTTC
-	TRBJ1-1	TRBV6-1	once	CASSESNTEAFF	TGTGCCAGCAGTGAGAGTAACACTGAAGCTTTCTTT